The clone carrying this TCR beta chain was observed many times. These data are taken from a study of T-cell reconstitution after alpha-beta-depleted transplantation in children. V was pared by 3 bases and J by 3 bases, with 3 bases between. Germline V lookup: CDR1 DFQATT, CDR2 SNEGSKA (reference sequence). This CDR3 contains 11 residues. The TCRbeta library was prepared with unique molecular identifiers. TCRdb used MiXCR to reprocess the PCR reads, holding one entry per CDR3 protein. The sample includes about 870,000 distinct CDR3 sequences, 16% of them seen just once. The input for sequencing was PBMCs, mostly from graft donor cells, taken 360 days after TCRalphabeta/CD19-depleted stem cell transplant. The chain employs TRBV20-1 and TRBJ2-1; D is unresolved. The TCR was taken from a male patient under 18 who had a stem cell transplant for acute lymphoblastic leukemia, so the T cells may come from the graft donor. The CDR3: CSASDYNEQFF. The CDR3 nucleotides read TGCAGTGCTAGCGACTACAATGAGCAGTTCTTC.